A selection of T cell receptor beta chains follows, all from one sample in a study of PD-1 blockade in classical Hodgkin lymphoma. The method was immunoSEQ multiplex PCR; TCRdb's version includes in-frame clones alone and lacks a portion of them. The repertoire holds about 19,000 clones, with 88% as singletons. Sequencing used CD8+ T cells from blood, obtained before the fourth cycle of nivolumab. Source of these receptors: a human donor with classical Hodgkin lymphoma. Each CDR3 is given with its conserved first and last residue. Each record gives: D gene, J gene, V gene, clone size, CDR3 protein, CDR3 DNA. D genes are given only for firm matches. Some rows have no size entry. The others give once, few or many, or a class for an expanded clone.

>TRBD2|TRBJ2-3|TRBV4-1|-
CASSQRAGGTDTQYF
TGCGCCAGCAGCCAAAGGGCGGGGGGCACAGATACGCAGTATTTT
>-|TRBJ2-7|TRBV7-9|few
CASSLPLGRTYEQYF
TGTGCCAGCAGCTTGCCTTTGGGACGGACCTACGAGCAGTACTTC
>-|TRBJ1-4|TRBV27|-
CASSLSSWEKLFF
TGTGCCAGCAGTTTATCGAGTTGGGAAAAACTGTTTTTT
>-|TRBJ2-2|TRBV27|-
CASRFPNTGELFF
TGTGCCAGCCGATTCCCGAACACCGGGGAGCTGTTTTTT
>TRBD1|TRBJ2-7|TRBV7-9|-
CASSGAGTGGFEQYF
TGTGCCAGCAGCGGGGCCGGGACAGGCGGGTTCGAGCAGTACTTC
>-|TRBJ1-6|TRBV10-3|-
CSTSSGQGHSPLHF
TGTTCCACAAGTTCAGGGCAGGGTCATTCACCCCTCCACTTT
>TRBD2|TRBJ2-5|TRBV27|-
CASSLVAGSYQETQYF
TGTGCCAGCAGTTTGGTAGCGGGAAGCTACCAAGAGACCCAGTACTTC
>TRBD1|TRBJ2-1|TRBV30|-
CAGDRGQTSSYNEQFF
TGTGCCGGTGACAGGGGTCAAACAAGCTCCTACAATGAGCAGTTCTTC
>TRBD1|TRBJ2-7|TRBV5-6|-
CASSPGQGPYEQYF
TGTGCCAGCAGCCCCGGACAGGGCCCCTACGAGCAGTACTTC
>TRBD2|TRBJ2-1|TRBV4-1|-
CASSAPSGITNEQFF
TGCGCCAGCAGCGCGCCTAGCGGAATTACCAATGAGCAGTTCTTC
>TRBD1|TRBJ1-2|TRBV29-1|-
CSVEDRAGYTF
TGCAGCGTTGAGGACAGGGCTGGCTACACCTTC
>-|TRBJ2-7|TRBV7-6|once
CASSYAAFYEQYF
TGTGCCAGCAGCTACGCAGCTTTCTACGAGCAGTACTTC
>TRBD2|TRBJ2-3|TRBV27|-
CASSQLAGGKNTQYF
TGTGCCAGCAGTCAACTAGCGGGAGGGAAGAATACGCAGTATTTT
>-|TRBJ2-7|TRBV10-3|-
CAISSISYEQYF
TGTGCCATCAGCTCTATCTCCTACGAGCAGTACTTC
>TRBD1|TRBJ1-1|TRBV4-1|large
CASSHRGTGVTEAFF
TGCGCCAGCAGCCACCGCGGGACAGGGGTTACTGAAGCTTTCTTT
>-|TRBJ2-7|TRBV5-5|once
CASSPDTYEQYF
TGTGCCAGCAGCCCCGACACCTACGAGCAGTACTTC
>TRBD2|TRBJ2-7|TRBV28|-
CASSSPGGVEREQYF
TGTGCCAGCAGTTCGCCGGGGGGGGTAGAGAGGGAGCAGTACTTC
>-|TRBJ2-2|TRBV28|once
CASSLRTLRGTGELFF
TGTGCCAGCAGTCTTCGGACCCTTAGGGGCACCGGGGAGCTGTTTTTT
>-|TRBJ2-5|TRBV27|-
CASSEWGGRQETQYF
TGTGCCAGCAGTGAGTGGGGGGGCAGGCAGGAGACCCAGTACTTC
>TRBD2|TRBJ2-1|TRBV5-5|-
CASSYRPGLASNEQFF
TGTGCCAGCAGCTACCGTCCGGGACTAGCGAGCAATGAGCAGTTCTTC
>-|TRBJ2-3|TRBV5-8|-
CASSLLGGSTDTQYF
TGTGCCAGCAGCTTGTTGGGCGGAAGCACAGATACGCAGTATTTT
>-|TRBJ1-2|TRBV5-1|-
CASSCPVCQINYGYTF
TGCGCCAGCAGCTGCCCCGTGTGCCAGATAAACTATGGCTACACCTTC
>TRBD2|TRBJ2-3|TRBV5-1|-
CASSLETSGVVDTQYF
TGCGCCAGCAGCTTAGAAACTAGCGGAGTCGTGGATACGCAGTATTTT
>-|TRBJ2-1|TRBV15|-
CATSRVPSSSYNEQFF
TGTGCCACCAGCAGAGTCCCAAGTAGCTCCTACAATGAGCAGTTCTTC
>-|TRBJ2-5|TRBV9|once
CASSPGQTGETQYF
TGTGCCAGCAGCCCCGGACAGACCGGAGAGACCCAGTACTTC
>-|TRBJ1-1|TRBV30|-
CAWSAIGGDTEAFF
TGTGCCTGGAGTGCGATAGGTGGCGACACTGAAGCTTTCTTT
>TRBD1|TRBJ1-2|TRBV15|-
CATSDGTDFGYTF
TGTGCCACCAGCGACGGGACAGACTTTGGCTACACCTTC
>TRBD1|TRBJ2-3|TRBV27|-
CASTYRTGKGTDTQYF
TGTGCCAGCACCTACCGGACAGGGAAGGGCACAGATACGCAGTATTTT
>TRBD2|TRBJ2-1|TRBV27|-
CASSLGDYYNEQFF
TGTGCCAGCAGTTTAGGGGACTACTACAATGAGCAGTTCTTC
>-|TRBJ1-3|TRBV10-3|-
CATTGENTIYF
TGTGCCACCACCGGGGAAAACACCATATATTTT
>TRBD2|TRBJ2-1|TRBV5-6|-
CASSFGTSQVEQFF
TGTGCCAGCAGCTTCGGGACTAGTCAGGTTGAGCAGTTCTTC
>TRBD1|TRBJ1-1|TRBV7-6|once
CASSTRTGAEAFF
TGTGCCAGCAGCACCCGGACAGGGGCTGAAGCTTTCTTT
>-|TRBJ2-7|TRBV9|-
CASSGSGLSYEQYF
TGTGCCAGCAGCGGCTCGGGTCTCTCCTACGAGCAGTACTTC
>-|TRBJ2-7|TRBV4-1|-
CASSQGRSAAAYEQYF
TGCGCCAGCAGCCAAGGGCGTTCGGCAGCCGCCTACGAGCAGTACTTC
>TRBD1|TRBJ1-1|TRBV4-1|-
CASSYSTGIGPEAFF
TGCGCCAGCAGCTATTCGACAGGGATTGGGCCTGAAGCTTTCTTT
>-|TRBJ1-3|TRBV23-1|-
CASSQSRLLSGNTIYF
TGCGCCAGCAGTCAATCGAGGCTACTCTCTGGAAACACCATATATTTT
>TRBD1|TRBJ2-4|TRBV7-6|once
CASSLDRGWQNIQYF
TGTGCCAGCAGCTTAGACAGGGGATGGCAAAACATTCAGTACTTC
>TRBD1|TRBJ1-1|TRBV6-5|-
CASRNRGRTEAFF
TGTGCCAGCAGAAACAGGGGCAGGACTGAAGCTTTCTTT
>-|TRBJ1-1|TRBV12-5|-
CASGLGTVGAFF
TGTGCTAGTGGTTTGGGGACAGTCGGGGCTTTCTTT
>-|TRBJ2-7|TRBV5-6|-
CASSPPRSYEQYF
TGTGCCAGCAGCCCACCAAGATCCTACGAGCAGTACTTC
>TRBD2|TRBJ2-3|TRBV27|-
CASSLKLAGADTQYF
TGTGCCAGCAGTTTAAAACTAGCGGGAGCAGATACGCAGTATTTT
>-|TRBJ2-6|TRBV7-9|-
CASSPSSGANVLTF
TGTGCCAGCAGCCCAAGCTCTGGGGCCAACGTCCTGACTTTC
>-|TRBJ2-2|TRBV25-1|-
CASSVRPWGGNGELFF
TGTGCCAGCAGTGTCCGTCCCTGGGGTGGTAACGGGGAGCTGTTTTTT
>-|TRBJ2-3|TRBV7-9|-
CASSLGGFPTDTQYF
TGTGCCAGCAGCTTAGGCGGTTTCCCCACAGATACGCAGTATTTT